The clone carrying this T cell receptor (beta chain) was found a few times. This sample is part of a study of T cell repertoires in cytomegalovirus infection. TCRdb re-called the reads with MiXCR, one entry per CDR3 protein. Here the sample spans some 680,000 distinct CDR3 sequences, about a third being singletons. Germline lookup yields CDR1 MNHEY and CDR2 SMNVEV (reference sequence). V was trimmed by 4 bases and J by 2 bases, leaving 14 bases between them. This CDR3 contains 15 residues. Material: PBMCs. The clonotype was recovered from a human donor in good health (CMV status not recorded). Some clones in this sample may be carry-over from other donors' samples. The rearrangement uses TRBV27 and TRBJ1-2; D remains unclear. For the CDR3, the DNA is TGTGCCAGCAGTTCTACCGTCGGGAAAAACTATGGCTACACCTTC. Its translation: CASSSTVGKNYGYTF.